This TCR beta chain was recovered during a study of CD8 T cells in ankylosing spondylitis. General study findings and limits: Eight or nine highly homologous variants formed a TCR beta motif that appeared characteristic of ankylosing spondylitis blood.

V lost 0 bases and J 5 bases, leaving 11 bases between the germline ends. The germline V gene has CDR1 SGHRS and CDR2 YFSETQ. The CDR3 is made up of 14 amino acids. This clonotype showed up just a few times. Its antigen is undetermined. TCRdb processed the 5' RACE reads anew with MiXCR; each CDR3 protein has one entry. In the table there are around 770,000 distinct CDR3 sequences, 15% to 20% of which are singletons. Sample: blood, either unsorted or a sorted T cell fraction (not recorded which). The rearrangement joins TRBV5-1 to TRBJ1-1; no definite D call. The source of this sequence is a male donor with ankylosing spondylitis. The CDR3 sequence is CASSLDWGLTEAFF. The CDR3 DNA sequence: TGCGCCAGCAGCTTGGACTGGGGATTAACTGAAGCTTTCTTT.